The source of this TCR beta chain is a study of control samples from healthy donors and cancer patients. Germline assignment: CDR1 MNHEY and CDR2 SVGAGI. V gave up 0 bases and J gave up 7 bases, with 12 bases separating them. This CDR3 is 15 amino acids long. The repertoire was sequenced with immunoSEQ multiplex PCR; TCRdb's copy has only in-frame clones and lacks some. The data show more than 110,000 clones, roughly 92% seen once. The chain has TRBV6-5 and TRBJ1-4; D gene ambiguous. This sequence was found in a man aged 25 to 45 in good health. Sequences were obtained from blood. The CDR3 coding sequence is TGTGCCAGCAGTTACTCCCCCACTTCGGGTGAAAAACTGTTTTTT. It encodes CASSYSPTSGEKLFF.